The rows below give T cell receptor beta chains drawn from one sample of a study of control samples from healthy donors and cancer patients. Sequencing was performed with immunoSEQ multiplex PCR; in TCRdb, only in-frame clones are kept and a portion is missing. This sample carries roughly 83,000 clones, approximately 78% of them seen once, and the ten largest clones take around 9.1%. Sequenced sample: blood. All receptors derive from a woman aged 55-70 years in good health. Each CDR3 is given with its conserved first and last residue. D genes are given only for firm matches. Size is stated for part of the rows, as once, few or many counts, or as a class when the clone is expanded.

cdr3_nt	cdr3_aa	v_call	j_call	clone_size	d_call
TGTGCCATCAGTGAACTAGCGGGAGGGGTGAAACAAGAGACCCAGTACTTC	CAISELAGGVKQETQYF	TRBV10-3	TRBJ2-5	-	TRBD2
TGTGCCAGTAGGACAGGGGGCGGAAACACCATATATTTT	CASRTGGGNTIYF	TRBV2	TRBJ1-3	-	TRBD1
TGTGCCATCGGACAGGGTACTAATGAAAAACTGTTTTTT	CAIGQGTNEKLFF	TRBV10-3	TRBJ1-4	-	TRBD1
TGTGCCAGCAGCTTGGGGCCCAGCTCTGGAAACACCATATATTTT	CASSLGPSSGNTIYF	TRBV5-6	TRBJ1-3	-	-
TGTGCCAGTAGATCCCGGGGACTGAACTATGGCTACACCTTC	CASRSRGLNYGYTF	TRBV19	TRBJ1-2	once	-
TGTGCCAGTACCGACTGGAGCTCCTACAATGAGCAGTTCTTC	CASTDWSSYNEQFF	TRBV19	TRBJ2-1	once	-
TGTGCCAGCAGCTTATTGCTTAGCACAGATACGCAGTATTTT	CASSLLLSTDTQYF	TRBV7-9	TRBJ2-3	-	-
TGTGCCAGCAGTGCCTCTAGCGGGAGAAACACCGGGGAGCTGTTTTTT	CASSASSGRNTGELFF	TRBV2	TRBJ2-2	-	TRBD2
TGTGCCAGCAGCCGGACAGGGGAGGGTTTGGCTGAAGCTTTCTTT	CASSRTGEGLAEAFF	TRBV7-6	TRBJ1-1	-	TRBD1
TGCGCCAGCAGCCGAGGACAGGGCCTTTTGGACACCATATATTTT	CASSRGQGLLDTIYF	TRBV4-1	TRBJ1-3	-	TRBD1
TGTGCCAGCAGTTACGGAGGGACAGGGTTAAGGGAGCAGTACTTC	CASSYGGTGLREQYF	TRBV6-5	TRBJ2-7	-	TRBD1
TGTGCCACGGCAGGGGGCATGGACAATGAGCAGTTCTTC	CATAGGMDNEQFF	TRBV10-3	TRBJ2-1	-	TRBD1
TGTGCCAGCCGGGGGCCCCCGGGGAGTGCAGATACGCAGTATTTT	CASRGPPGSADTQYF	TRBV6-5	TRBJ2-3	once	-
TGTGCCAGCAGTTCGACAGGGGGATACGAGCAGTACTTC	CASSSTGGYEQYF	TRBV12-3/TRBV12-4	TRBJ2-7	-	TRBD1
TGCGCCAGCAGCTTCTTAGCGGGAGGGCCTACAGATACGCAGTATTTT	CASSFLAGGPTDTQYF	TRBV5-1	TRBJ2-3	-	TRBD2
TGTGCCAGCAGTTCCGACGGCTATGGCTACACCTTC	CASSSDGYGYTF	TRBV6-2/TRBV6-3	TRBJ1-2	-	-
TGTGCCAGCAGCGTAGTCGGGCTAGCCTTAGATACGCAGTATTTT	CASSVVGLALDTQYF	TRBV9	TRBJ2-3	-	-
TGTGCCAGCAGCAAACGGGGCAGAGCCCCCTTGGGCTACACCTTC	CASSKRGRAPLGYTF	TRBV21-1	TRBJ1-2	-	-
TGTGCCAGTAGTATCTGGGGGAGAAAGGTCTACAATGAGCAGTTCTTC	CASSIWGRKVYNEQFF	TRBV19	TRBJ2-1	-	-
TGTGCCAGCAGCTTAGGAGCCCAAGAGACCCAGTACTTC	CASSLGAQETQYF	TRBV5-6	TRBJ2-5	-	-
TGTGCCAGCAGTAAAATCGAACAGGGATCGCCCCTCCACTTT	CASSKIEQGSPLHF	TRBV6-2/TRBV6-3	TRBJ1-6	-	-
TGTGCCAGCAGCTCCCGCACAGATACGCAGTATTTT	CASSSRTDTQYF	TRBV7-9	TRBJ2-3	-	-
TGTGCCAGCAGCACCCGGGACTCCCCCAATTCACCCCTCCACTTT	CASSTRDSPNSPLHF	TRBV3-1/TRBV3-2	TRBJ1-6	-	-
TGTGCCAGCAGCTTAAACCCCCGTACCCCCGAAGGGACTGAAGCTTTCTTT	CASSLNPRTPEGTEAFF	TRBV7-9	TRBJ1-1	-	-
TGTGCCAGCAGCCGGACGGGGGGGCCGAACACCGGGGAGCTGTTTTTT	CASSRTGGPNTGELFF	TRBV7-2	TRBJ2-2	-	TRBD2
TGTGCCAGCAGCCCGGGACTCACTAATGAAAAACTGTTTTTT	CASSPGLTNEKLFF	TRBV28	TRBJ1-4	-	-